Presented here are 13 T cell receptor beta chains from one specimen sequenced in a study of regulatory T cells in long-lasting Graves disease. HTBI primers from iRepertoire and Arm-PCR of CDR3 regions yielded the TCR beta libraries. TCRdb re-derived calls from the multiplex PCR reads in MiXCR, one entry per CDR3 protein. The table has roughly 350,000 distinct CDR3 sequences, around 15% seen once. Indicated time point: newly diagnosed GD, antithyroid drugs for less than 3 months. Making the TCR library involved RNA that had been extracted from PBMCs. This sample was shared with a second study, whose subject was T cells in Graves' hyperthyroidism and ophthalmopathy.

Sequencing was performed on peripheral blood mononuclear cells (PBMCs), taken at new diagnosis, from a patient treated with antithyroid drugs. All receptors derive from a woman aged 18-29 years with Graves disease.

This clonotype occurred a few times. CDR3 nucleotide sequence: TGTGCCTGGAGGGGTCGGGGGGGCGGCGAGACCCAGTACTTC. It yields the protein CAWRGRGGGETQYF. This rearrangement joins TRBV30 to TRBJ2-5; TRBD2 matches at 8 bases. In germline, CDR1 is GTSNPN, CDR2 SVGIG (reference sequence). The CDR3 consists of 14 residues. V shed 3 bases and J 5 bases; nucleotides not matched to a gene: 8.

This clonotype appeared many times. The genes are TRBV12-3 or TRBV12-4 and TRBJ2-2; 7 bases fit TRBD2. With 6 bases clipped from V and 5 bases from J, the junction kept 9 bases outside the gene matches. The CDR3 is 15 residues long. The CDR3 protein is CASRPFLAVTGELFF. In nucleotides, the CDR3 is TGTGCCAGCAGGCCCTTTCTAGCGGTGACCGGGGAGCTGTTTTTT.

The CDR3 region has the DNA TGTGCCAGCAGACAGGGGAGCACAGATACGCAGTATTTT. Encoded protein: CASRQGSTDTQYF. The rearrangement joins TRBV7-2 to TRBJ2-3, with TRBD1 matching over 7 bases. The length of the CDR3 is 13 residues. Germline V gene data show CDR1 as SGHTA and CDR2 as FQGNSA. The V segment lost 6 bases and the J segment 0 bases; nucleotides outside the gene matches: 0.

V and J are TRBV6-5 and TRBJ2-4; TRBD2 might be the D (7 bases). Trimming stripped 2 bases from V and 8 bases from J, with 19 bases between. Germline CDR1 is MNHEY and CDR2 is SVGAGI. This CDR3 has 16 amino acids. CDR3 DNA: TGTGCCAGCAGTTACCGCGGGGGCCGGGGAAGCGACATTCAGTACTTC. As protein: CASSYRGGRGSDIQYF.

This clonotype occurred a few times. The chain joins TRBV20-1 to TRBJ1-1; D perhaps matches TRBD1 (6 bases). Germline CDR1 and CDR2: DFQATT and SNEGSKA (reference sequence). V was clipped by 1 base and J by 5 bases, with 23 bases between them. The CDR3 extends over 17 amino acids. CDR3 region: CSARVGGAWVSKTEAFF. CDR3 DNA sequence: TGCAGTGCTAGAGTGGGGGGGGCGTGGGTCTCGAAAACTGAAGCTTTCTTT.

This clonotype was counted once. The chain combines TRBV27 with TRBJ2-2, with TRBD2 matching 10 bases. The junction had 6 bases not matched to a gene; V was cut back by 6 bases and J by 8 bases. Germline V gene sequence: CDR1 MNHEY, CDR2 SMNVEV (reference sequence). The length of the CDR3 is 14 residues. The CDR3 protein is CASSLTSGIGELFF. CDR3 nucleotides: TGTGCCAGCAGCCTCACTAGCGGGATAGGGGAGCTGTTTTTT.

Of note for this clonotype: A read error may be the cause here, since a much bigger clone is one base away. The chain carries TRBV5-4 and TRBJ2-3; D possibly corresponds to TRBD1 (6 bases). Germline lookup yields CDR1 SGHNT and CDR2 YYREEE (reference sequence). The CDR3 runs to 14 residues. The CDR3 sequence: CASRPGHPTGTQYF. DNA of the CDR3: TGTGCCAGCAGACCGGGACACCCCACAGGTACGCAGTATTTT.

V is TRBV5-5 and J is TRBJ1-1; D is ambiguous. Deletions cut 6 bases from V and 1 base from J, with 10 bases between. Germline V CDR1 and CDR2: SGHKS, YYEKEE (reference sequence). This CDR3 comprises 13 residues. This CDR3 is CASTFRPNTEAFF. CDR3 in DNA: TGTGCCAGCACCTTTAGACCGAACACTGAAGCTTTCTTT.

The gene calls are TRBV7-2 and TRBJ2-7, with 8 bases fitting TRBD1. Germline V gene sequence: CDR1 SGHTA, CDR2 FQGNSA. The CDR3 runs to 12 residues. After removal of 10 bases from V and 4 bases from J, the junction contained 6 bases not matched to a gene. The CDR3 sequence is CATYRGKYEQYF. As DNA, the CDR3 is TGTGCCACTTACAGGGGGAAGTACGAGCAGTACTTC.

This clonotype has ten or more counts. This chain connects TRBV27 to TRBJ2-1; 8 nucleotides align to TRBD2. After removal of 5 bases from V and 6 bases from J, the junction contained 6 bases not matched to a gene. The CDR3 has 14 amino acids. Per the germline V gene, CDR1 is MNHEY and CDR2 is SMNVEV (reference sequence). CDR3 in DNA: TGTGCCAGCAGTCACCCCGGGGGGGGCAATGAGCAGTTCTTC. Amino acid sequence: CASSHPGGGNEQFF.

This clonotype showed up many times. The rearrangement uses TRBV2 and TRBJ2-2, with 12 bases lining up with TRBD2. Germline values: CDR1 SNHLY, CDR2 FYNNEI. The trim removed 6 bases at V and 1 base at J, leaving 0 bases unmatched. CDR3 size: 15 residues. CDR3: CASRGLAGNTGELFF. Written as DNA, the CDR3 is TGTGCCAGCAGGGGACTAGCGGGGAACACCGGGGAGCTGTTTTTT.

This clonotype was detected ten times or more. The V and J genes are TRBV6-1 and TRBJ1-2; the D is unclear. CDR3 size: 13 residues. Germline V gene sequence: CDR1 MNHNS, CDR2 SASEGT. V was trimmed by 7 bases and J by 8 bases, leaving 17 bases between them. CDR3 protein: CASTPDTFRGYTF. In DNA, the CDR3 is TGTGCCAGCACTCCCGACACCTTCCGGGGCTACACCTTC.

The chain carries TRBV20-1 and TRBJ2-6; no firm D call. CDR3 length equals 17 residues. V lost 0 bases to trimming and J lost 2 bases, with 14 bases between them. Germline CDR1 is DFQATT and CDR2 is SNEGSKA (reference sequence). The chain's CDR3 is CSARESGGWPGANVLTF. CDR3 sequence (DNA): TGCAGTGCTAGAGAGAGTGGTGGTTGGCCTGGGGCCAACGTCCTGACTTTC.